The entry below describes one TCR beta chain. The antigen remains unidentified. This entry belongs to a study of beta chain features in type 1 diabetes. Study-level results: Fewer insertions but more deletions were seen at VDJ junctions in type 1 diabetes patients. Across patients, naive, central memory and Treg TCRB repertoires exhibited apparently greater similarity than was observed across healthy donors. PCR might pick shorter templates more often, in the same way for patients and controls. Shortening of TCRB CDR3s, moderate but significant, appeared in all four CD4+ subsets of Type 1 diabetes patients.

The whole isolated RNA underwent reverse transcription, so sequencing captured expressed TCRB transcripts. Only in-frame clones appear in the TCRdb table, and some are missing; sequencing was by immunoSEQ multiplex PCR. The sample holds 500,000 to 650,000 clones, approximately 13% seen once. The CDR3 length is 14 residues. Germline-derived CDR1 and CDR2 are MNHEY and SMNVEV (reference sequence). Trimming shortened V by 3 bases and J by 1 base, and 9 bases separated the two germline ends. The chain joins TRBV27 to TRBJ1-2; D gene uncertain. Sequenced material: naive CD4+ T cells from blood. The receptor was derived from a young man with type 1 diabetes. The CDR3 reads CASSFAGNNYGYTF. The CDR3 nucleotides are TGTGCCAGCAGTTTCGCGGGGAATAACTATGGCTACACCTTC.